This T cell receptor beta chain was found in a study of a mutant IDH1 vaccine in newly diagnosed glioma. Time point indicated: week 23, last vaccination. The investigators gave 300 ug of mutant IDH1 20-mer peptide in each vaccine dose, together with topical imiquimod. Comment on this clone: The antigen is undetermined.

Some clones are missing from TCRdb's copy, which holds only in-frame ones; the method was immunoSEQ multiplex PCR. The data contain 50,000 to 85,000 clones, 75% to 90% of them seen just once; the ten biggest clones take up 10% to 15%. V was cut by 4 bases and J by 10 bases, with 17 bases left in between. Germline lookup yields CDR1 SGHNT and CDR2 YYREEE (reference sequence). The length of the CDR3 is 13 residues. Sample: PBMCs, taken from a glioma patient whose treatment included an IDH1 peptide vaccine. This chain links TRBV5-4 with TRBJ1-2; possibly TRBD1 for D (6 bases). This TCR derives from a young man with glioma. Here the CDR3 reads CASSPGNREDYTF. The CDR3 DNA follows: TGTGCCAGCAGCCCGGGGAACAGGGAGGACTACACCTTC.